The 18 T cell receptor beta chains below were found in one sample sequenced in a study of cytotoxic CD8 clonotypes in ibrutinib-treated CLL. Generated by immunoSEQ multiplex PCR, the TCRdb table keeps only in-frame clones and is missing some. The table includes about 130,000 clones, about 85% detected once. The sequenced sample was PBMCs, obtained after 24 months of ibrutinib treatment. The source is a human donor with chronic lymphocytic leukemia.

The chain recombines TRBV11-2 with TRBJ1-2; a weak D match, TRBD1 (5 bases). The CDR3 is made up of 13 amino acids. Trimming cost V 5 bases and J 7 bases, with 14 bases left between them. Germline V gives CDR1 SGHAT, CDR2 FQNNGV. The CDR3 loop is CASSRDSIGGYTF. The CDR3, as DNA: TGTGCCAGCAGCCGCGACAGTATAGGTGGCTACACCTTC.

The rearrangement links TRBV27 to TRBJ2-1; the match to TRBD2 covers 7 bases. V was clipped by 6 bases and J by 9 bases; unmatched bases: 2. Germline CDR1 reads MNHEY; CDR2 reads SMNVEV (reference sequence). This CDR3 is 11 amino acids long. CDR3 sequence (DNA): TGTGCCAGCAGCCAGCGGGGTGAGCAGTTCTTC. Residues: CASSQRGEQFF.

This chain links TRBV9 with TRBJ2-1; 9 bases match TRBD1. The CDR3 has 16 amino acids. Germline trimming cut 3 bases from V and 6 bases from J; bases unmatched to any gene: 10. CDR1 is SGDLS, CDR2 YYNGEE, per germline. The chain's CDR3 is CASSDVRDRVGNEQFF. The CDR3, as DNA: TGTGCCAGCAGCGACGTCCGGGACAGGGTGGGCAATGAGCAGTTCTTC. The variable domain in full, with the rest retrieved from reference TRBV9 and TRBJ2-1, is DSGVTQTPKHLITATGQRVTLRCSPRSGDLSVYWYQQSLDQGLQFLIQYYNGEERAKGNILERFSAQQFPDLHSELNLSSLELGDSALYFCASSDVRDRVGNEQFFGPGTRLTVL.

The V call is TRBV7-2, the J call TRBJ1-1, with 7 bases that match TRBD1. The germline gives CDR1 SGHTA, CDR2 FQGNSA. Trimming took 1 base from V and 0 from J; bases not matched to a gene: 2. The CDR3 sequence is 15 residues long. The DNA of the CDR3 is TGTGCCAGCAGCTTAGAAGGGGGCCTGAACACTGAAGCTTTCTTT. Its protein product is CASSLEGGLNTEAFF.

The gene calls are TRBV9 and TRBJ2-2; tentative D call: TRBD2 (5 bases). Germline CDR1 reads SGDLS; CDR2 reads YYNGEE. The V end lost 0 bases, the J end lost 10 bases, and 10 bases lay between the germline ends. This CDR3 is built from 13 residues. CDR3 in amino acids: CASSVDEGAELFF. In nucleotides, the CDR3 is TGTGCCAGCAGCGTAGATGAGGGCGCGGAGCTGTTTTTT.

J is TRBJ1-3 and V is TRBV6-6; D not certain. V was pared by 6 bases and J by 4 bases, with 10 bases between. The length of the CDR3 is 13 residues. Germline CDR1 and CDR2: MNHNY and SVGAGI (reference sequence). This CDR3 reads CASSPTAGNTIYF. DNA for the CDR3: TGTGCCAGCAGCCCCACAGCGGGAAACACCATATATTTT.

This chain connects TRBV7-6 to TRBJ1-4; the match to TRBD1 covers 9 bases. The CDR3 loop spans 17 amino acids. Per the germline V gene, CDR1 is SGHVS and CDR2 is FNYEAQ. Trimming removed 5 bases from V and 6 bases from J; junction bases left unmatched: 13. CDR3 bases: TGTGCCAGCAGCATAGGACAGGGGAGTCGGTCGGATGAAAAACTGTTTTTT. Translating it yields CASSIGQGSRSDEKLFF.

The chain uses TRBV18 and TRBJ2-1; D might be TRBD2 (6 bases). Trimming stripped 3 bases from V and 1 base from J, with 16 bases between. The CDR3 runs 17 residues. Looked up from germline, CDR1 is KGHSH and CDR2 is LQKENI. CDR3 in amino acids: CASSPRGKGRSYNEQFF. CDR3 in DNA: TGTGCCAGCTCACCCCGCGGGAAGGGTCGTTCCTACAATGAGCAGTTCTTC.

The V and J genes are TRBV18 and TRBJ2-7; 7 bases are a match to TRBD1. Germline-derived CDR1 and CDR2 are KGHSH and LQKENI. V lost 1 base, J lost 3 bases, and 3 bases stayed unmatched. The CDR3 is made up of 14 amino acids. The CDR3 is CASSPRDSNYEQYF. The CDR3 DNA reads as TGTGCCAGCTCACCACGGGACAGCAACTACGAGCAGTACTTC. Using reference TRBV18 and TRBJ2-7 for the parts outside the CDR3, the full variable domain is NAGVMQNPRHLVRRRGQEARLRCSPMKGHSHVYWYRQLPEEGLKFMVYLQKENIIDESGMPKERFSAEFPKEGPSILRIQQVVRGDSAAYFCASSPRDSNYEQYFGPGTRLTVT.

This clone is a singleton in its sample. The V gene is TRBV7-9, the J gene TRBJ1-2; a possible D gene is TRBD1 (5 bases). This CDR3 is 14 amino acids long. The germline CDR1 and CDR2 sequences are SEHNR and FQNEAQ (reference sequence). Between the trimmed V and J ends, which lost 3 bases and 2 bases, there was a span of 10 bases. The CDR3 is CASSLTASNYGYTF. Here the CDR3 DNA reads TGTGCCAGCAGCTTGACAGCCTCAAACTATGGCTACACCTTC.

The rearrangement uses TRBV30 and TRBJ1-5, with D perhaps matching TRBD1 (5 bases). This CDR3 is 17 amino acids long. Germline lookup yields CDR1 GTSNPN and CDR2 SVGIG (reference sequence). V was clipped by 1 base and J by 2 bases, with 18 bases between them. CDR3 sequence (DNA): TGTGCCTGGAGTGCGGGCCGGGGCCCTTGGGGCAATCAGCCCCAGCATTTT. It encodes CAWSAGRGPWGNQPQHF.

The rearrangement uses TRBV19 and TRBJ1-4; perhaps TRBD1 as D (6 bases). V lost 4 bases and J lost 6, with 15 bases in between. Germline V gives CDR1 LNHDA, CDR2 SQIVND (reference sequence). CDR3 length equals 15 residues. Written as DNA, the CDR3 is TGTGCCAGTAGTAGCATCTGGGGGCGGGATGAAAAACTGTTTTTT. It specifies CASSSIWGRDEKLFF.

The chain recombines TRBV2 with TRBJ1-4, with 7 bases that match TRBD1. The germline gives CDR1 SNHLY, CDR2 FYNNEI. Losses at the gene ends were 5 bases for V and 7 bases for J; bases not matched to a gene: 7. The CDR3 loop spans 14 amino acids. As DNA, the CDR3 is TGTGCCAGCAGTCCTCGACAGGGTAGTGAAAAACTGTTTTTT. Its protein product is CASSPRQGSEKLFF.

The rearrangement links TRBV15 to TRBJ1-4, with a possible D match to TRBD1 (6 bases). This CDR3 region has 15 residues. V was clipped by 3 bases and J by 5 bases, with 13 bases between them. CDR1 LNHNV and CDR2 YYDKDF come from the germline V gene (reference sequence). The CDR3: CATSSRTALNEKLFF. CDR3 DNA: TGTGCCACCAGCAGCAGGACAGCACTCAATGAAAAACTGTTTTTT. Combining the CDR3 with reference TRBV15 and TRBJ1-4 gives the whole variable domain DAMVIQNPRYQVTQFGKPVTLSCSQTLNHNVMYWYQQKSSQAPKLLFHYYDKDFNNEADTPDNFQSRRPNTSFCFLDIRSPGLGDTAMYLCATSSRTALNEKLFFGSGTQLSVL.

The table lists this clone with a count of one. CDR3 nucleotides: TGTGCCAGCAGCGCGCGGGGGGACTACCAAGAGACCCAGTACTTC. Its translation is CASSARGDYQETQYF. V and J are TRBV7-9 and TRBJ2-5, with 8 bases matching TRBD2. The CDR3 is made up of 15 amino acids. The germline V gene encodes CDR1 SEHNR and CDR2 FQNEAQ (reference sequence). Trimming at V came to 5 bases and at J to 0 bases, leaving 5 bases not matched to a gene. Complete variable domain (other parts from reference TRBV7-9 and TRBJ2-5): DTGVSQNPRHKITKRGQNVTFRCDPISEHNRLYWYRQTLGQGPEFLTYFQNEAQLEKSRLLSDRFSAERPKGSFSTLEIQRTEQGDSAMYLCASSARGDYQETQYFGPGTRLLVL.

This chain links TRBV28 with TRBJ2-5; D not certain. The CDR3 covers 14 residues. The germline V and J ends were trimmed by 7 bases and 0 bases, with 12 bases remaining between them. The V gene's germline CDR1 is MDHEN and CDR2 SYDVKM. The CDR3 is CASTGQRYQETQYF. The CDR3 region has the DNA TGTGCCAGCACGGGCCAGAGGTACCAAGAGACCCAGTACTTC.

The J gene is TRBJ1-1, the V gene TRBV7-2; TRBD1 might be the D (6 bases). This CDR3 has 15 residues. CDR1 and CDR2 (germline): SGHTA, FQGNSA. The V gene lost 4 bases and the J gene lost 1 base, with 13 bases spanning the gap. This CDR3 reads CASSSDGTRNTEAFF. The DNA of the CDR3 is TGTGCCAGCAGCTCGGACGGGACACGGAACACTGAAGCTTTCTTT.

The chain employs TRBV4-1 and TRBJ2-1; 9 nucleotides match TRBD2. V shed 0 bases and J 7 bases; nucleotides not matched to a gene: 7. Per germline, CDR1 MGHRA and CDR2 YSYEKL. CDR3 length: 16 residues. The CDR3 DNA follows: TGCGCCAGCAGCCAAGACAGCGGGGGGTTTGTGAATGAGCAGTTCTTC. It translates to CASSQDSGGFVNEQFF.